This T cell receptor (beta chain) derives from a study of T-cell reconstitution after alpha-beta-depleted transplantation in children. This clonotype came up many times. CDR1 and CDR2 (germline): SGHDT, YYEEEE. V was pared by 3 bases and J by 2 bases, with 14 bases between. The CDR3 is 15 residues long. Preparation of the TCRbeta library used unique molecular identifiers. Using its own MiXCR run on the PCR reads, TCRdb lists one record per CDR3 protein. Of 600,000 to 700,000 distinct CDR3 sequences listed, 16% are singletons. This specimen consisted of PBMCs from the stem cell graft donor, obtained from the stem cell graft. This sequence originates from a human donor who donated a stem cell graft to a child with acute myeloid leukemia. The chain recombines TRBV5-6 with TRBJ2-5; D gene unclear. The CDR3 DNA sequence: TGTGCCAGCAGCTGGAAGGGAAGCGATCAAGAGACCCAGTACTTC. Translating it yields CASSWKGSDQETQYF.